This T cell receptor beta chain was retrieved from a study of cytomegalovirus exposure and HLA in healthy donors. Amplification used 60 Vbeta primers and 13 Jbeta primers. The protocol was immunoSEQ multiplex PCR, while the TCRdb copy is restricted to in-frame clones and leaves out a portion. The data show approximately 150,000 clones, around 83% seen once. This CDR3 comprises 15 residues. V lost 3 bases to trimming and J lost 7 bases; unmatched junction nucleotides: 6. Germline V gene sequence: CDR1 LNHNV, CDR2 YYDKDF (reference sequence). The clonotype originates from a middle-aged man in good health and CMV-seropositive. The specimen was PBMCs. The chain couples TRBV15 to TRBJ2-2; 9 bases line up with TRBD1. The CDR3: CATSSNRGPGGELFF. CDR3 coding DNA: TGTGCCACCAGCAGTAACAGGGGGCCGGGCGGGGAGCTGTTTTTT.